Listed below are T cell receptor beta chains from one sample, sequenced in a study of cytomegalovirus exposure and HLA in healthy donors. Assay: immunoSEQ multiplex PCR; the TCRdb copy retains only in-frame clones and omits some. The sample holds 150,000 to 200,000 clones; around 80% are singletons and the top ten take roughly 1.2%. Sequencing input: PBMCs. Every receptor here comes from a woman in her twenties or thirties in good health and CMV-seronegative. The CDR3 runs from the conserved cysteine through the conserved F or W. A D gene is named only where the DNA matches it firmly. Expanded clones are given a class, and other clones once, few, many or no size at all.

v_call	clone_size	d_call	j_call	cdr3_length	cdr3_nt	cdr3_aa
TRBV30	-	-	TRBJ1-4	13	TGTGCCTGGAGTGTACGGGGGAATGAAAAACTGTTTTTT	CAWSVRGNEKLFF
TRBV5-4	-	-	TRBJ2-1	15	TGTGCCAGCAGCCGGGGCCGGGACTTTAACAATGAGCAGTTCTTC	CASSRGRDFNNEQFF
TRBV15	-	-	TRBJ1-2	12	TGTGCCACCAGCAGGCAACAAGATGGCTACACCTTC	CATSRQQDGYTF
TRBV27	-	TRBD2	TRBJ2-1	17	TGTGCCAGCAGTCCGGGACTAGCGGGAGGAGCATACAATGAGCAGTTCTTC	CASSPGLAGGAYNEQFF
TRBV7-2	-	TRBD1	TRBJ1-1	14	TGTGCCAGCAGCTTGGACACAGGGGTGACTGAAGCTTTCTTT	CASSLDTGVTEAFF
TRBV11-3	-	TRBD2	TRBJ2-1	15	TGTGCCAGCAGCTTGAGCGGGAGCGGTAGCAATGAGCAGTTCTTC	CASSLSGSGSNEQFF
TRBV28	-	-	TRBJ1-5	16	TGTGCCAGCAGTGCTGGCAGGGATTATAGCAATCAGCCCCAGCATTTT	CASSAGRDYSNQPQHF
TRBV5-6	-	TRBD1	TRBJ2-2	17	TGTGCCAGCAGCATCCGGGACAGGGCTCTAGGAACCGGGGAGCTGTTTTTT	CASSIRDRALGTGELFF
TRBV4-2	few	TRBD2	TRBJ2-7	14	TGTGCCAGCAGCCAAGCGCGGGAGGCACAGGAGCAGTACTTC	CASSQAREAQEQYF
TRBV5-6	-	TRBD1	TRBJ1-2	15	TGTGCCAGCAGCCCGGGACAGGGTGGCAACTATGGCTACACCTTC	CASSPGQGGNYGYTF
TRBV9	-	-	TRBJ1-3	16	TGTGCCAGCAGCGTAGGTCCGGGAGGAGGTGGAAACACCATATATTTT	CASSVGPGGGGNTIYF
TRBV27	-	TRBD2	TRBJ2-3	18	TGTGCCAGCAGCCGGACTAGCGGGGGCCGAGCTTTTGAGGATACGCAGTATTTT	CASSRTSGGRAFEDTQYF
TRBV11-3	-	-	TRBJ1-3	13	TGTGCCAGCAGCTTAGACGAGGGAAACACCATATATTTT	CASSLDEGNTIYF
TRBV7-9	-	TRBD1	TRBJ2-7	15	TGTGCCAGCAGCCCCGGACAGGGGGCGTCCTACGAGCAGTACTTC	CASSPGQGASYEQYF
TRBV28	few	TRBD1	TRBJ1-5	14	TGTGCCAGCAGCCAGGGGGCGGGCAATCAGCCCCAGCATTTT	CASSQGAGNQPQHF
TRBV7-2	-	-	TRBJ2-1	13	TGTGCCAGCAGCTTAGCTAGTCACCATGAGCAGTTCTTC	CASSLASHHEQFF
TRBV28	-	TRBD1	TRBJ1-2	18	TGTGCCAGCAGTGCCACAGCACTCCGTGGACAGGGGGACTATGGCTACACCTTC	CASSATALRGQGDYGYTF
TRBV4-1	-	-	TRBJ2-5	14	TGCGCCAGCAGCCAACCTAGCCGTGGAGAGACCCAGTACTTC	CASSQPSRGETQYF
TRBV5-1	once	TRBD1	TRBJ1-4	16	TGCGCCAGCAGCCATTCTCCGACAGGGGTTAGGGAAAAACTGTTTTTT	CASSHSPTGVREKLFF
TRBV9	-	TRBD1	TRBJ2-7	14	TGTGCCAGCTCCCCGGGACAGAGTACCCACGAGCAGTACTTC	CASSPGQSTHEQYF
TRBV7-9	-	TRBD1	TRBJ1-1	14	TGTGCCAGCAGCCTTGGACAGGGGGCGACTGAAGCTTTCTTT	CASSLGQGATEAFF
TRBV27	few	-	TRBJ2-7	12	TGTGCCAGCAGGGGGGGGCTCTACGAGCAGTACTTC	CASRGGLYEQYF
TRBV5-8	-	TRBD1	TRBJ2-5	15	TGTGCCAGCAGCTCCCGGGACAGGGGCCAAGAGACCCAGTACTTC	CASSSRDRGQETQYF
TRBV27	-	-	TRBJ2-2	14	TGTGCCAGCAGGACCCGGGTGAACACCGGGGAGCTGTTTTTT	CASRTRVNTGELFF
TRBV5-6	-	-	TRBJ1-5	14	TGTGCCAGCAGCCCAACAGGCCTCAGCCAGCCCCAGCATTTT	CASSPTGLSQPQHF
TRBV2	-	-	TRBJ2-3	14	TGTGCCAGCAGTCTCACAGGGTCGGCGGATACGCAGTATTTT	CASSLTGSADTQYF
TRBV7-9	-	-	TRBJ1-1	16	TGTGCCAGCAGCTACGGACTGCAAGGGATGAACACTGAAGCTTTCTTT	CASSYGLQGMNTEAFF
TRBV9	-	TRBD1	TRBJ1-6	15	TGTGCCAGCAGCGGACAGGGCTCCTATAATTCACCCCTCCACTTT	CASSGQGSYNSPLHF
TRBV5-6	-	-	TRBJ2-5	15	TGTGCCAGCAGCTTGGTTAGGGACTACCAAGAGACCCAGTACTTC	CASSLVRDYQETQYF
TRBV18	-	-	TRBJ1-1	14	TGTGCCAGCTCACCCCAAACTATGAACACTGAAGCTTTCTTT	CASSPQTMNTEAFF
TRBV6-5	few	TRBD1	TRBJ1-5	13	TGTGCCAGCCGACAGGGAAGCAATCAGCCCCAGCATTTT	CASRQGSNQPQHF
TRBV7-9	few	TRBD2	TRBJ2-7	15	TGTGCCAGCAGCTTACGGTCTAGCGGTGGCTACGAGCAGTACTTC	CASSLRSSGGYEQYF
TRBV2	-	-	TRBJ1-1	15	TGTGCCAGCAGAGAGGACAGCATGGGCAACACTGAAGCTTTCTTT	CASREDSMGNTEAFF
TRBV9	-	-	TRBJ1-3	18	TGTGCCAGCAGCCCGCCCCCGAGGTCGACGATGGCATGGCCCACCATATATTTT	CASSPPPRSTMAWPTIYF
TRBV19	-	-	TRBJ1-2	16	TGTGCCAGTAGTATATGGGGCAGGGGAAATAACTATGGCTACACCTTC	CASSIWGRGNNYGYTF
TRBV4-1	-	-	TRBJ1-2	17	TGCGCCAGCAGCCAAGCTACTCAGGGGCCGGGGAACTATGGCTACACCTTC	CASSQATQGPGNYGYTF
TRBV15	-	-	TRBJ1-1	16	TGTGCCACCAGCGGAGGGGTGACAGACATGAACACTGAAGCTTTCTTT	CATSGGVTDMNTEAFF
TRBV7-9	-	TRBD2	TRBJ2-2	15	TGTGCCAGCAGCCCCGCTAGCGGGAACACCGGGGAGCTGTTTTTT	CASSPASGNTGELFF
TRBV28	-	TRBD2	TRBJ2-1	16	TGTGCCAGCAGTCAAAGCGGGGGCAGCTCCTACAATGAGCAGTTCTTC	CASSQSGGSSYNEQFF
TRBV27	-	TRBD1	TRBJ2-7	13	TGTGCCAGCAGTTTATCGACAGGGAACGAGCAGTACTTC	CASSLSTGNEQYF
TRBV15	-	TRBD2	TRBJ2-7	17	TGTGCCACCAGCAGAGGGCTAGCGGGAGTTTTGGGCTACGAGCAGTACTTC	CATSRGLAGVLGYEQYF
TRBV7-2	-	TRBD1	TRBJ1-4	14	TGTGCCAGCAGCCCTGACAGGGGGTCGGAAAAACTGTTTTTT	CASSPDRGSEKLFF
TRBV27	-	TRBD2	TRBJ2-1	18	TGTGCCAGCACCCCGGGACTAGCGGGAGTCCGGATCTACAATGAGCAGTTCTTC	CASTPGLAGVRIYNEQFF
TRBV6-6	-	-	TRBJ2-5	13	TGTGCCAGCAGTTACGGGCAGGGCGGGACCCAGTACTTC	CASSYGQGGTQYF
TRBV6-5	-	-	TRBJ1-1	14	TGTGCCAGCAGTACCACAAACATGAACACTGAAGCTTTCTTT	CASSTTNMNTEAFF
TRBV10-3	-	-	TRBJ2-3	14	TGTGCCATCACCACCAGCGTTAGCACAGATACGCAGTATTTT	CAITTSVSTDTQYF
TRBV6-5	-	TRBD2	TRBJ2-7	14	TGTGCCAGCAGCGGACTAGCGGGAGAGGGGGAGCAGTACTTC	CASSGLAGEGEQYF
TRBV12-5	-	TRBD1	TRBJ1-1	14	TGTGCTAGTGGACGAGACAGGGGATACGCTGAAGCTTTCTTT	CASGRDRGYAEAFF
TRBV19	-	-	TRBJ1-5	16	TGTGCCAGTAGGTACGGGCAGGGAGGGGGCAATCAGCCCCAGCATTTT	CASRYGQGGGNQPQHF
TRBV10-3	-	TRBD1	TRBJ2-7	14	TGTGCCATCAGAAGGACAGGGAGCTCCTACGAGCAGTACTTC	CAIRRTGSSYEQYF
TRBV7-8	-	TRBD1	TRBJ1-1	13	TGTGCCAGCAGCCGGGACAGGAACACTGAAGCTTTCTTT	CASSRDRNTEAFF
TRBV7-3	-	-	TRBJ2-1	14	TGTGCCAGCAGCCGGGATAGCTCCTACAATGAGCAGTTCTTC	CASSRDSSYNEQFF
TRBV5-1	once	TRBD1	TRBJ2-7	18	TGCGCCAGCAGCTACCCCCGGGACAGGGCTGGGGCCCGTGACGAGCAGTACTTC	CASSYPRDRAGARDEQYF
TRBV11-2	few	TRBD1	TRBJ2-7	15	TGTGCCAGCAGCTTAGGAGGGACAGGGGCCTACGAGCAGTACTTC	CASSLGGTGAYEQYF
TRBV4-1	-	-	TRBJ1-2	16	TGCGCCAGCAGCCAAACCCCGGGGGGCAGCTACTATGGCTACACCTTC	CASSQTPGGSYYGYTF
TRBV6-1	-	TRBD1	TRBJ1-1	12	TGTGCCAGCAGTGAAAGGGGAAAGGGGACAGGGTTT	CASSERGKGTGF
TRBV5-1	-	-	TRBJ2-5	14	TGCGCCAGCAGCACGACGGACTTATGGGAGACCCAGTACTTC	CASSTTDLWETQYF
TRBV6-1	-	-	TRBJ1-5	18	TGTGCCAGCAGTGAAGACCTGGGTATGGCGGGGCCTGGTCAGCCCCAGCATTTT	CASSEDLGMAGPGQPQHF